The 10 T cell receptor beta chains in this list originate from one sample, sequenced in a study of tumor-infiltrating lymphocytes in primary liver carcinoma. Co-extraction of RNA and DNA was performed on about 19-31 mg of unsorted bulk tissue. Production of TCR beta cDNA used roughly 500 ng total RNA together with a constant-region primer. Each TCR beta library was derived from three nested multiplex PCR rounds that employed slightly modified ARM-PCR. With TRBV1-TRBV30 forward primers and a C-beta reverse primer, the first two PCR rounds were run for 9 to 10 cycles each. MiXCR, applied by TCRdb to the multiplex PCR reads, yields one record per CDR3 protein. The sample has about 37,000 distinct CDR3 sequences; 60% to 80% are singletons. The sequenced sample consisted of tumor-adjacent normal liver tissue. The receptors shown here come from a man aged 35 to 55 with primary liver carcinoma and hepatitis B virus infection.

This clonotype was observed once. Here the CDR3 omits its conserved ending phenylalanine or tryptophan, so a read error is the likely source. The chain combines TRBV7-9 with TRBJ2-7, with D tentatively TRBD2 (6 bases). The germline gives CDR1 SEHNR, CDR2 FQNEAQ (reference sequence). This CDR3 contains 14 residues. V shed 4 bases and J shed 10 bases, with 20 bases lying between them. CDR3 amino acids: CASSSSGTPSEQYL. The CDR3 DNA sequence: TGTGCCAGCAGCTCCTCCGGGACTCCCTCCGAACAGTACTTA.

V usage is TRBV11-3 and J usage is TRBJ1-1, with D maybe TRBD1 (6 bases). This CDR3 is 15 amino acids long. V lost 5 bases to trimming and J lost 6 bases, with 19 bases between them. Germline lookup yields CDR1 SGHNT and CDR2 YENEEA. Written as DNA, the CDR3 is TGTGCCAGCAGCCACGGGCGGTCAGGGGACTCTGAAGCTTTCTTT. Translation gives CASSHGRSGDSEAFF.

Turning to this clonotype: One end of the junction fails to match germline, which may point to a read error. The gene calls are TRBV5-1 and TRBJ2-7, with TRBD1 identical over 10 bases. From germline, CDR1 is SGHRS and CDR2 YFSETQ. This CDR3 has 14 residues. The DNA of the CDR3 is TGCACCAGCAGCCCAATCTTGGACAGGGGGGAGCAGTACTTC. It is translated as CTSSPILDRGEQYF.

Of note for this clonotype: The junction departs from the called germline gene at one end, perhaps through a read error. V and J are TRBV11-3 and TRBJ2-7; D is ambiguous. Per germline, CDR1 SGHNT and CDR2 YENEEA. The CDR3 length is 13 residues. CDR3 loop: CAGSFGALGEQYF. The CDR3 nucleotides read TGTGCCGGCAGCTTCGGTGCTTTGGGCGAGCAGTACTTC.

The rearrangement uses TRBV4-1 and TRBJ2-2; D not resolved. Trimming cost V 3 bases and J 10 bases, with 21 bases left between them. From germline, CDR1 is MGHRA and CDR2 YSYEKL. The CDR3 contains 16 residues. The CDR3 region is CASSHPPDGVGVELFF. The CDR3 region has the DNA TGCGCCAGCAGCCACCCCCCCGACGGAGTAGGCGTGGAGCTGTTTTTT.

As regards this clonotype: Compared with germline, one end of the junction differs, possibly owing to a read error. The chain has TRBV28 and TRBJ2-7, with a weak D call TRBD1 (6 bases). Germline CDR1 and CDR2: MDHEN and SYDVKM. The CDR3 contains 17 residues. This CDR3 is CASSYYYRGRGTYEQYF. The CDR3 nucleotides read TGTGCCAGCAGTTACTATTACCGGGGCAGGGGCACCTACGAACAGTATTTC.

On this clonotype itself: Mismatch with germline at one junction end may stem from a read error. The genes are TRBV29-1 and TRBJ1-1; tentatively, D is TRBD1 (6 bases). CDR3 size: 13 residues. Germline V gives CDR1 SQVTM, CDR2 ANQGSEA. CDR3 in amino acids: CIVLDRKNTEAFF. CDR3 DNA sequence: TGCATTGTGCTCGACAGGAAGAACACCGAAGCTTTCTTT.

In regard to this clonotype: Sequence at one end of the junction differs from germline and may be a read error. The chain joins TRBV11-2 to TRBJ1-1, with TRBD1 identical over 8 bases. The germline gives CDR1 SGHAT, CDR2 FQNNGV. The CDR3 sequence is 16 residues long. Here the CDR3 reads CASSLYRTGIDTEAFF. For the CDR3, the DNA is TGTGCCAGTAGCTTATATCGGACAGGGATTGATACTGAAGCTTTCTTT.

The chain recombines TRBV4-2 with TRBJ1-1; no firm D call. V was clipped by 6 bases and J by 0 bases, with 17 bases between them. There are 16 residues in the CDR3. Germline CDR1 LGHNA, CDR2 YNFKEQ. The CDR3 spells CASSPRVSGMNTEAFF. The CDR3 nucleotides are TGTGCCAGCAGTCCGAGGGTCTCTGGAATGAACACTGAAGCTTTCTTT.

For this clonotype: The CDR3 carries no conserved terminal phenylalanine or tryptophan, so it likely arises from a read error. The chain employs TRBV10-2 and TRBJ2-1, with TRBD2 identical over 7 bases. The germline V gene encodes CDR1 WSHSY and CDR2 SAAADI. The CDR3 consists of 15 residues. The junction had 5 bases not matched to a gene; V was cut back by 0 bases and J by 6 bases. CDR3 coding DNA: TGCGCCAGCAGTGAGTCGAGACTAGCCAGCAATGAGCAGTTCTTA. This translates into CASSESRLASNEQFL.